The source of this TCR beta chain is a study of T cells after yellow fever vaccination. TCRdb redid the calling of the 5' RACE reads with MiXCR, one entry per CDR3 protein. Of about 160,000 distinct CDR3 sequences in the sample, 5.5% to 7.5% were seen once. Looked up from germline, CDR1 is MGHRA and CDR2 is YSYEKL. The length of the CDR3 is 15 residues. Trimming pared 5 bases from V and 5 bases from J, leaving 18 bases between. This clonotype has ten or more counts. The J gene is TRBJ1-1, the V gene TRBV4-1; D ambiguous. The TCR was taken from a man aged 18 to 35 who received the YFV17D yellow fever vaccine. The sequencing here drew on CD4+ T cells sorted from PBMCs, taken less than 6 days after the first yellow fever vaccination. The CDR3 coding sequence is TGCGCCAGCAGCGGAGTCGGAGGAGAGGGAACTGAAGCTTTCTTT. Translating it yields CASSGVGGEGTEAFF.